This T cell receptor (beta chain) was recovered during a study of cytomegalovirus exposure and HLA in healthy donors. Clones were read by immunoSEQ multiplex PCR, and TCRdb kept only the in-frame ones, dropping some. Among 90,000 to 130,000 clones listed, approximately 96% were seen once. The count of this clone is one. V lost 2 bases and J lost 10, with 14 bases in between. CDR3 length: 13 amino acids. Per the germline V gene, CDR1 is SGHDN and CDR2 is FVKESK. Input material: PBMCs. This chain joins TRBV14 and TRBJ1-2, with unresolved D. This clonotype was obtained from a woman in her late teens or twenties in good health and CMV-seronegative. CDR3 sequence reads: CASSQPTGVNYTF. The CDR3 DNA follows: TGTGCCAGCAGCCAACCCACCGGTGTAAACTACACCTTC. The full variable domain, rest sourced from reference TRBV14 and TRBJ1-2, is EAGVTQFPSHSVIEKGQTVTLRCDPISGHDNLYWYRRVMGKEIKFLLHFVKESKQDESGMPNNRFLAERTGGTYSTLKVQPAELEDSGVYFCASSQPTGVNYTFGSGTRLTVV.